These 4 T cell receptor beta chains were sequenced from one sample in a study of metastatic and nonmetastatic thyroid tumors. MiXCR reprocessed the PCR reads for TCRdb. The sample records about 19,000 clones, around 17% being singletons. Every patient was untreated before thyroid surgery. Sample: blood. The receptors were gathered from a male donor with papillary thyroid cancer or a benign thyroid nodule (not recorded which). Some clones in this sample may be carry-over from other donors' samples.

The chain combines TRBV7-9 with TRBJ2-7, with D possibly matching TRBD2 (6 bases). The germline V gene encodes CDR1 SEHNR and CDR2 FQNEAQ (reference sequence). V dropped 5 bases and J dropped 7 bases, with 21 bases sitting between them. CDR3 size: 15 residues. The CDR3 sequence: CASSGRWGESWEQYF. The CDR3, as DNA: TGTGCCAGCAGCGGCCGGTGGGGGGAAAGTTGGGAGCAGTACTTC.

This clone appeared many times. Other DNA sequences from this sample encode an identical CDR3 as well. The chain links TRBV24-1 to TRBJ2-7; TRBD1 agrees at 7 bases. The CDR3 sequence is 15 residues long. Germline V gene lookup returns CDR1 KGHDR and CDR2 SFDVKD. V lost 4 bases and J lost 3; bases outside the gene matches: 8. This CDR3 is CATSEGQGDLYEQYF. In DNA form, the CDR3 reads TGTGCCACCAGTGAGGGTCAGGGGGACCTCTACGAGCAGTACTTC.

This chain links TRBV20-1 with TRBJ2-7, with no clear D. Germline V gene data show CDR1 as DFQATT and CDR2 as SNEGSKA (reference sequence). The CDR3 loop spans 11 amino acids. DNA for the CDR3: TGCAACGAAATAAGCTACTACGAGCAGTACTTC. This translates into CNEISYYEQYF.

This clone appeared a few times. The CDR3 carries no conserved terminal phenylalanine or tryptophan, so it likely arises from a read error. The CDR3 nucleotides read TGCGGCGTTGAACTTGAGCCAACCTACGAGCAGTACTGC. Its translation: CGVELEPTYEQYC. The chain combines TRBV29-1 with TRBJ2-7; no clear D gene. CDR3 length equals 13 residues. Germline CDR1 reads SQVTM; CDR2 reads ANQGSEA.